This T cell receptor (beta chain) was recovered during a study of T cells in Graves' hyperthyroidism and ophthalmopathy. Overall study results and limits: A model using 13 V-J features told ophthalmopathy apart from stable hyperthyroidism.

The authors obtained PBMCs from more than 8 ml of fresh peripheral blood. The CDR3 contains 15 residues. CDR1 is MNHEY and CDR2 is SMNVEV in the germline V gene (reference sequence). The trim removed 4 bases at V and 7 bases at J, leaving 9 bases unmatched. The source material, RNA transcripts, was used to amplify TCR beta CDR3 regions. RT-PCR in the first round (using the HTBI primer set) targeted the TCR CDR3. TCRdb recomputed calls from the multiplex PCR reads with MiXCR, one row per CDR3 protein. The sample consists of about 600,000 distinct CDR3 sequences, approximately 15% of them appearing once. The sample holds a few counts of this clonotype. What it recognizes is unknown.

The clonotype originates from a woman aged 18-30 years with Graves' ophthalmopathy. This chain links TRBV27 with TRBJ1-4, with 7 bases fitting TRBD1. The material sequenced was blood. Here the CDR3 reads CASSSGDRVGEKLFF. CDR3 coding DNA: TGTGCCAGCAGTTCTGGTGACAGGGTGGGTGAAAAACTGTTTTTT.